Following are 13 T cell receptor beta chains from one sample sequenced in a study of OX40 agonist ivuxolimab in advanced cancers. TCRdb's table, derived via immunoSEQ multiplex PCR, lists solely in-frame clones and lacks some. The sample has tens of thousands of clones, around 84% seen once. The source material was CD4+ or CD8+ T cells sorted from blood, sampled in a trial of the OX40 agonist ivuxolimab. The receptors shown here come from an adult with an advanced solid tumor such as melanoma, head and neck, liver or kidney cancer.

This chain connects TRBV7-3 to TRBJ2-5; 8 bases align to TRBD1. Germline-derived CDR1 and CDR2 are SGHTA and FQGTGA. There are 15 residues in the CDR3. The junction had 10 bases not matched to a gene; V was cut back by 5 bases and J by 5 bases. The CDR3 bases are TGTGCCAGCAGCCTCACCCCAGGGGGCTTGGAGACCCAGTACTTC. Translation: CASSLTPGGLETQYF.

The chain combines TRBV2 with TRBJ1-1; perhaps TRBD1 as D (6 bases). This CDR3 has 16 amino acids. CDR1 and CDR2 (germline): SNHLY, FYNNEI. Trimming pared 7 bases from V and 2 bases from J, leaving 20 bases between. CDR3 sequence reads: CASTTRGRRVNTEAFF. DNA of the CDR3: TGTGCCAGCACCACGCGGGGGCGCAGAGTTAACACTGAAGCTTTCTTT.

The chain links TRBV28 to TRBJ1-3, with TRBD1 matching 8 bases. From germline, CDR1 is MDHEN and CDR2 SYDVKM. The CDR3 is made up of 15 amino acids. V lost 5 bases to trimming and J lost 3 bases; unmatched junction nucleotides: 6. Here the CDR3 reads CASSTRTGFGNTIYF. The DNA for the CDR3 is TGTGCCAGCAGTACCCGGACAGGGTTTGGAAACACCATATATTTT.

The chain links TRBV18 to TRBJ2-5; 11 bases fit TRBD2. This CDR3 has 15 amino acids. The trim removed 0 bases at V and 3 bases at J, leaving 0 bases unmatched. Germline CDR1 reads KGHSH; CDR2 reads LQKENI. The CDR3 loop is CASSPPTSGKETQYF. The CDR3 DNA follows: TGTGCCAGCTCACCACCGACTAGCGGGAAAGAGACCCAGTACTTC.

The chain couples TRBV28 to TRBJ1-2; unclear D gene. The germline CDR1 and CDR2 sequences are MDHEN and SYDVKM. The length of the CDR3 is 13 residues. Trimming took 6 bases from V and 1 from J, leaving 9 bases between them. The CDR3 reads CASRPGGNYGYTF. CDR3 in DNA: TGTGCCAGCAGACCGGGCGGTAACTATGGCTACACCTTC.

The chain has TRBV6-5 and TRBJ2-1; 7 positions agree with TRBD1. Germline V gene data show CDR1 as MNHEY and CDR2 as SVGAGI. J gave up 3 bases and V 4 bases, and 6 bases lay outside the gene matches. This CDR3 is 15 amino acids long. This CDR3 reads CASSSTGRVYNEQFF. CDR3 DNA: TGTGCCAGCAGTTCGACAGGGAGAGTCTACAATGAGCAGTTCTTC.

This clone was counted once. The chain has TRBV27 and TRBJ1-2, with 8 bases that match TRBD1. Germline CDR1 MNHEY, CDR2 SMNVEV (reference sequence). Unmatched junction bases numbered 8, after V lost 0 bases and J lost 8 bases. CDR3 length: 15 amino acids. CDR3 coding DNA: TGTGCCAGCAGTTTATCGTTCAGGGGGCAAGGAGGCTACACCTTC. Residues: CASSLSFRGQGGYTF.

The chain has TRBV2 and TRBJ1-1; unclear D gene. With 5 bases removed from V and 10 bases from J, the gap between germline ends came to 17 bases. Germline V CDR1 and CDR2: SNHLY, FYNNEI. The CDR3 loop spans 13 amino acids. CDR3 loop: CASSPKETGGAFF. CDR3 in DNA: TGTGCCAGCAGTCCAAAGGAGACGGGTGGAGCTTTCTTT.

This rearrangement joins TRBV5-6 to TRBJ2-7; D remains ambiguous. CDR3 length: 15 residues. Germline loops: CDR1 SGHDT, CDR2 YYEEEE. Trimming took off 4 bases at V and 5 bases at J, with 19 bases between the two ends. The CDR3 here is CASSPLGEGINEQYF. Here the CDR3 DNA reads TGTGCCAGCAGCCCCCTTGGTGAAGGAATAAACGAGCAGTACTTC. The full variable domain, rest sourced from reference TRBV5-6 and TRBJ2-7, is DAGVTQSPTHLIKTRGQQVTLRCSPKSGHDTVSWYQQALGQGPQFIFQYYEEEERQRGNFPDRFSGHQFPNYSSELNVNALLLGDSALYLCASSPLGEGINEQYFGPGTRLTVT.

This clone came up once. The V call is TRBV5-6, the J call TRBJ2-7, with TRBD2 matching 7 bases. The CDR3 has 12 residues. The J segment lost 1 base and the V segment lost 7 bases, leaving 2 bases of the junction unmatched. Germline assignment: CDR1 SGHDT and CDR2 YYEEEE. The CDR3 region has the DNA TGTGCCAGCTCCGGGAGGTCCTACGAGCAGTACTTC. Translating it yields CASSGRSYEQYF. Using reference TRBV5-6 and TRBJ2-7 for the parts outside the CDR3, the full variable domain is DAGVTQSPTHLIKTRGQQVTLRCSPKSGHDTVSWYQQALGQGPQFIFQYYEEEERQRGNFPDRFSGHQFPNYSSELNVNALLLGDSALYLCASSGRSYEQYFGPGTRLTVT.

The chain employs TRBV2 and TRBJ1-4; D is uncertain. CDR1 and CDR2 (germline): SNHLY, FYNNEI. Trimming took off 6 bases at V and 5 bases at J, with 13 bases between the two ends. The CDR3 is 14 amino acids. Here the CDR3 DNA reads TGTGCCAGCAGGCCATTCGGGTTAAATGAAAAACTGTTTTTT. Translated, it gives CASRPFGLNEKLFF.

The rearrangement links TRBV6-5 to TRBJ2-1, with D possibly matching TRBD2 (6 bases). Germline V gene sequence: CDR1 MNHEY, CDR2 SVGAGI. V dropped 6 bases and J dropped 8 bases, with 14 bases sitting between them. The CDR3 is made up of 13 amino acids. This CDR3 reads CASSPRTKYEQFF. As DNA, the CDR3 is TGTGCCAGCAGCCCCAGGACTAAATATGAGCAGTTCTTC.

This chain uses TRBV2 with TRBJ2-3; D could derive from TRBD1 or TRBD2 (5 bases each). The CDR3 sequence is 14 residues long. Germline-derived CDR1 and CDR2 are SNHLY and FYNNEI. Trimming removed 6 bases from V and 6 bases from J, with 16 bases in between. CDR3: CASSGGWGLDTQYF. DNA of the CDR3: TGTGCCAGCAGCGGCGGGTGGGGCTTGGATACGCAGTATTTT.